A selection of T cell receptor beta chains follows, all from one sample in a study of blood T cell repertoires in COVID-19. The table came from immunoSEQ multiplex PCR; TCRdb's copy has only in-frame clones and leaves some out. Of roughly 250,000 clones in the sample, approximately 85% are singletons; the top ten hold 1.5% to 2%. Input material: PBMCs or T cells enriched from blood (not recorded which). All receptors derive from a woman between 50 and 59 years old who had recovered from COVID-19. Each CDR3 is given with its conserved first and last residue. Fields, in order: V gene, clone size, D gene, J gene, CDR3 length, CDR3 protein, CDR3 DNA. The D gene is left open where the match is weak. Size tells how often a clone was seen (once, few, many) or the class of an expanded clone, and some rows leave it out.

TRBV27	.	.	TRBJ2-2	17	CASSLEASLANTGELFF	TGTGCCAGCAGTTTAGAGGCCAGTCTCGCGAACACCGGGGAGCTGTTTTTT
TRBV29-1	once	.	TRBJ2-2	14	CSVADRSNTGELFF	TGCAGCGTAGCGGACAGATCGAACACCGGGGAGCTGTTTTTT
TRBV7-7	.	TRBD1	TRBJ2-3	17	CASSLGPFTGAGDTQYF	TGTGCTAGCAGCTTAGGACCTTTCACAGGGGCTGGAGATACGCAGTATTTT
TRBV2	.	TRBD1	TRBJ2-2	17	CASSEAGTGLGTGELFF	TGTGCCAGCAGTGAAGCCGGGACAGGGCTTGGGACCGGGGAGCTGTTTTTT
TRBV4-1	.	TRBD1	TRBJ2-3	17	CASSQGSRDRSTDTQYF	TGCGCCAGCAGCCAAGGTTCCCGGGACAGAAGCACAGATACGCAGTATTTT
TRBV23-1	.	TRBD1	TRBJ1-4	17	CASTPGQGISTNEKLFF	TGCGCCAGCACTCCGGGACAGGGAATTTCGACTAATGAAAAACTGTTTTTT
TRBV29-1	.	.	TRBJ1-2	12	CSVEQGPYGYTF	TGCAGCGTTGAACAGGGTCCCTATGGCTACACCTTC
TRBV6-5	.	.	TRBJ1-1	14	CASSYSRQNTEAFF	TGTGCCAGCAGTTACTCGAGGCAGAACACTGAAGCTTTCTTT
TRBV9	.	TRBD1	TRBJ2-2	16	CASSGQGPWRTGELFF	TGTGCCAGCAGTGGACAGGGGCCCTGGCGCACCGGGGAGCTGTTTTTT
TRBV14	.	TRBD1	TRBJ2-5	14	CASSLRQGRETQYF	TGTGCCAGCAGCCTTCGACAGGGCCGGGAGACCCAGTACTTC
TRBV9	.	.	TRBJ2-1	15	CASSVEGTRGNEQFF	TGTGCCAGCAGCGTAGAGGGGACCAGGGGCAATGAGCAGTTCTTC
TRBV10-3	few	.	TRBJ1-2	11	CAISDLAVRAF	TGTGCCATCAGTGACTTAGCAGTCCGCGCCTTC
TRBV28	.	.	TRBJ2-5	16	CASSLYLLRGQETQYF	TGTGCCAGCAGTTTATATCTCCTAAGGGGACAAGAGACCCAGTACTTC
TRBV28	.	.	TRBJ1-1	16	CASSSPSVGGLAEAFF	TGTGCCAGCAGTTCCCCCTCGGTTGGGGGGTTGGCTGAAGCTTTCTTT
TRBV5-1	.	.	TRBJ2-1	12	CASSLGASPLIF	TGCGCCAGCAGCTTGGGGGCCAGCCCGTTGATCTTC
TRBV28	.	.	TRBJ2-5	14	CASTPQGAQATQYF	TGTGCCAGCACACCACAGGGAGCCCAGGCGACCCAGTACTTC
TRBV5-5	.	.	TRBJ1-1	12	CASSLEVGQAFF	TGTGCCAGCAGCTTGGAGGTGGGGCAAGCTTTCTTT
TRBV7-3	.	.	TRBJ2-3	13	CASSWRQSDTQYF	TGTGCCAGCAGCTGGCGACAGTCAGATACGCAGTATTTT
TRBV28	.	.	TRBJ2-6	15	CASSLGSSGANVLTF	TGTGCCAGCAGTTTAGGTAGTTCTGGGGCCAACGTCCTGACTTTC
TRBV5-1	.	TRBD2	TRBJ2-1	15	CASSLAGTSWDEQFF	TGCGCCAGCAGCTTGGCCGGGACTAGTTGGGATGAGCAGTTCTTC
TRBV27	once	.	TRBJ1-6	15	CASSLSSSYNSPLHF	TGTGCCAGCAGTTTATCTAGCTCCTATAATTCACCCCTCCACTTT
TRBV27	.	TRBD2	TRBJ2-2	19	CASPSEGLAGDRDTGELFF	TGTGCCAGTCCCTCAGAGGGACTAGCGGGAGATAGAGACACCGGGGAGCTGTTTTTT
TRBV11-3	.	TRBD2	TRBJ2-1	18	CASSSSGVAGGSGNEQFF	TGTGCCAGCAGCTCGAGTGGGGTAGCGGGAGGGTCAGGCAATGAGCAGTTCTTC
TRBV6-1	.	.	TRBJ2-6	16	CASREQGRAGANVLTF	TGTGCCAGCAGGGAACAGGGGAGGGCTGGGGCCAACGTCCTGACTTTC
TRBV13	.	TRBD1	TRBJ1-6	20	CASSLGVVQQGQGGNSPLHF	TGTGCCAGCAGCTTAGGGGTCGTTCAACAGGGACAGGGAGGTAATTCACCCCTCCACTTT
TRBV19	.	TRBD1	TRBJ1-2	13	CASRGTGHYGYTF	TGTGCCAGTAGAGGGACAGGCCACTATGGCTACACCTTC
TRBV7-9	.	TRBD1	TRBJ2-7	17	CASSNSLTGDLHYEQYF	TGTGCCAGCAGCAATAGCCTGACAGGGGATTTACACTACGAGCAGTACTTC
TRBV28	.	.	TRBJ1-1	13	CASSLTVFFEAFF	TGTGCCAGCAGTTTGACAGTTTTTTTTGAAGCTTTCTTT
TRBV11-2	.	TRBD2	TRBJ2-7	14	CASSGLAVTYEQYF	TGTGCCAGCAGCGGACTAGCGGTGACCTACGAGCAGTACTTC
TRBV5-4	.	TRBD2	TRBJ2-1	14	CASTKAGTYNEQFF	TGTGCCAGCACCAAAGCGGGAACCTACAATGAGCAGTTCTTC
TRBV28	once	TRBD1	TRBJ2-2	18	CASSSPRSQGENTGELFF	TGTGCCAGCAGCTCCCCGCGGAGCCAGGGGGAGAACACCGGGGAGCTGTTTTTT
TRBV7-9	.	TRBD1	TRBJ2-6	18	CASSSGQGISPGANVLTF	TGTGCCAGCAGCTCTGGACAGGGGATAAGCCCTGGGGCCAACGTCCTGACTTTC
TRBV5-4	few	TRBD2	TRBJ2-1	15	CASSFSGSSYNEQFF	TGTGCCAGCAGCTTTAGCGGGTCCTCCTACAATGAGCAGTTCTTC
TRBV6-5	.	TRBD1	TRBJ2-7	14	CASRLGTGSYEQYF	TGTGCCAGCAGACTCGGGACAGGGAGCTACGAGCAGTACTTC
TRBV27	.	.	TRBJ2-5	12	CASSYREATQYF	TGTGCCAGCAGTTACCGGGAAGCGACCCAGTACTTC
TRBV6-5	.	.	TRBJ2-2	13	CASTPRGSGELFF	TGTGCCAGCACCCCAAGGGGGTCCGGGGAGCTGTTTTTT
TRBV6-4	.	TRBD1	TRBJ1-2	13	CASSALQGFGYTF	TGTGCCAGCAGTGCCCTACAGGGGTTTGGCTACACCTTC
TRBV28	.	TRBD1	TRBJ1-5	14	CASRPGTGNQPQHF	TGTGCCAGCAGACCCGGGACAGGTAACCAGCCCCAGCATTTT